The text below deals with one T cell receptor beta chain. Its antigen remains unidentified. Vbeta (60) and Jbeta (13) primers were used in the PCR. Libraries were prepared by immunoSEQ multiplex PCR; TCRdb keeps only in-frame clonotypes and omits some of them. The data hold some 250,000 clones, with around 81% observed a single time. This entry comes from a study of cytomegalovirus exposure and HLA in healthy donors. As for the study in general: As an earlier analysis found, around 190 million T cells yielded 117 million unique TCR beta sequences. Study-wide results and caveats: Investigators reported fewer than 200 TCR beta chains as tied to cytomegalovirus. Several V segments, TRBV6-2 and TRBV6-3 among them, could not be told apart and were dropped. Later analysis showed most CMV-associated TCR beta chains appearing HLA-restricted.

The CDR3 has 14 amino acids. Per germline, CDR1 SEHNR and CDR2 FQNEAQ (reference sequence). Trimming removed 5 bases from V and 2 bases from J, with 13 bases in between. The sequencing sample was made of PBMCs. The clonotype originates from a woman aged 55-69 years in good health and CMV-seropositive. V gene TRBV7-9 combines with J gene TRBJ2-7, with a tentative D call TRBD2 (6 bases). CDR3 in amino acids: CASSGLGTPYEQYF. CDR3 in DNA: TGTGCCAGCAGCGGGCTAGGGACTCCCTACGAGCAGTACTTC.